This TCR beta chain is drawn from a study of Ad26.COV2.S vaccination and SARS-CoV-2 variants. On this clone itself: Antigen: not known.

The assay was immunoSEQ multiplex PCR, and TCRdb's table has in-frame clones only and misses some. The sample gives about 680,000 clones, approximately 88% of which show up once; roughly 1.5% is in the top ten. The CDR3 has 15 amino acids. Germline V lookup: CDR1 SGHRS, CDR2 YFSETQ. Trimming took off 3 bases at V and 0 bases at J, with 13 bases between the two ends. Treatment denoted: around 19 received Ad26.COV2.S at low or high dose, single or two shots; about 5 received placebo; per-sample allocation not given. The samples date from day 63 after the first vaccine or placebo injection. Study-wide points: Once vaccination had occurred, spike-specific CD8+ and CD4+ T cell responses reportedly showed substantial breadth. From the TCR breadth and depth analyses, total T cell responses may have been underestimated.

This specimen consisted of peripheral blood, obtained in a trial of Ad26.COV2.S vaccine versus placebo. The clonotype was recovered from a person between 18 and 65 years old who received the Ad26.COV2.S COVID-19 vaccine or a placebo. The chain is built from TRBV5-1 and TRBJ2-7; TRBD1 might be the D (6 bases). DNA of the CDR3: TGCGCCAGCAGCTCGCTTCAGGGGAACTCCTACGAGCAGTACTTC. Its translation is CASSSLQGNSYEQYF.